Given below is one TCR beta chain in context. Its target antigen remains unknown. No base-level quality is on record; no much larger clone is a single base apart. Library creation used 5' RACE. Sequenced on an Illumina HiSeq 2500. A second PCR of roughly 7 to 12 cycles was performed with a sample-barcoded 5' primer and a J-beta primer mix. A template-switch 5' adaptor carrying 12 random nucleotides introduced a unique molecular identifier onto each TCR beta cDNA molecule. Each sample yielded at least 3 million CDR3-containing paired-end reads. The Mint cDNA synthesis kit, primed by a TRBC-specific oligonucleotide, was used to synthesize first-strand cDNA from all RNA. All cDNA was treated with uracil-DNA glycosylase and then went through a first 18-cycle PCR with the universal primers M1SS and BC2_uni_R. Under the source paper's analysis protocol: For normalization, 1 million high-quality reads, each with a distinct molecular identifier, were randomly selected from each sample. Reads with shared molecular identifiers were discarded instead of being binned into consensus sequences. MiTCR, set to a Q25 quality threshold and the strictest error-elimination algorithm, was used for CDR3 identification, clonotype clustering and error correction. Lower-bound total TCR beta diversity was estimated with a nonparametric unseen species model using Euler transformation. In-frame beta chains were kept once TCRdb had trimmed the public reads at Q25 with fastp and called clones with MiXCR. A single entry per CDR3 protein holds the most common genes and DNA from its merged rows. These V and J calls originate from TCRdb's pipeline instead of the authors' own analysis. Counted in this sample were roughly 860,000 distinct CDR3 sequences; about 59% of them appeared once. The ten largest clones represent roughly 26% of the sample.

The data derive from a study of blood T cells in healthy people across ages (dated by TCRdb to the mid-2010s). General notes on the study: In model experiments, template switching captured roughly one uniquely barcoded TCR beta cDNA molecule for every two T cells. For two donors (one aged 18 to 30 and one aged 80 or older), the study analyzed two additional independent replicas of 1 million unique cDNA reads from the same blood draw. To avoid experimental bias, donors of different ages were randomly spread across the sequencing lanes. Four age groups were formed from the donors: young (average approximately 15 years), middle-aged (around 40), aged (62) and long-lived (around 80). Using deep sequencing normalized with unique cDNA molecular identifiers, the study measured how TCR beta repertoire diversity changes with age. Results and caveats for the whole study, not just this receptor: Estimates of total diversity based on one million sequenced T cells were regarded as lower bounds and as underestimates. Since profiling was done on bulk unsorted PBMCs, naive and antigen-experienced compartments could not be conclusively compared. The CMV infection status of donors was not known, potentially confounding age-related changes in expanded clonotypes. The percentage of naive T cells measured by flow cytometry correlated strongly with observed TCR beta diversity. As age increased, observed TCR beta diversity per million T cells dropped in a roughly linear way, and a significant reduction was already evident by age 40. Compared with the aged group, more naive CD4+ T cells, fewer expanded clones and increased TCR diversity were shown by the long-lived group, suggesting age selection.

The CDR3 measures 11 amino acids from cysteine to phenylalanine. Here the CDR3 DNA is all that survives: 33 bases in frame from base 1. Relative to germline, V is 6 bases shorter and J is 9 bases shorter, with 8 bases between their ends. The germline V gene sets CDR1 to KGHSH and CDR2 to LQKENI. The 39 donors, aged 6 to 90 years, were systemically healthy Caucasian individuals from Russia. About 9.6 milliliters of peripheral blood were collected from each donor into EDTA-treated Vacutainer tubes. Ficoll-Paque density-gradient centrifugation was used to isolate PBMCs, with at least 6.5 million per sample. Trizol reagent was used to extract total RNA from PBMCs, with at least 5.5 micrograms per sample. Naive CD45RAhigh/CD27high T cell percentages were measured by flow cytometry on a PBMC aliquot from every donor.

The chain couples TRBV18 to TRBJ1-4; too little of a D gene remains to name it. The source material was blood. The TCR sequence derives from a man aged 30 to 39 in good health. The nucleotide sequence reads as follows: TGTGCCAGCTCGCTAAATAAAAAACTGTTTTTT. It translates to CASSLNKKLFF.